Detailed here is one TCR beta chain. The antigen is undetermined. The data were obtained in a study of PD-1 blockade in classical Hodgkin lymphoma. Whole-study findings and limits: Differences between repertoires have undefined causes, possibly disease activity or prior therapy. It was reported that newly diagnosed patients had less baseline TCR diversity than healthy donors.

Here immunoSEQ multiplex PCR was the method, and the copy in TCRdb shows in-frame clones only, minus some. The sample holds about 4,200 clones, roughly four fifths seen once. Time point of the sample: newly diagnosed, previously untreated cHL patient sample. Magnetic negative selection, applied to thawed PBMCs, was used to isolate the CD8+ T cells. Comparator PBMCs were from newly diagnosed, untreated classical Hodgkin lymphoma. The germline V gene has CDR1 LNHDA and CDR2 SQIVND (reference sequence). The CDR3 is made up of 11 amino acids. The V and J ends lost 11 bases and 5 bases respectively, with 12 bases between them.

The chain recombines TRBV19 with TRBJ1-1; D call uncertain. The material sequenced was CD8+ T cells from blood. The origin of this receptor is a human donor with classical Hodgkin lymphoma. CDR3 nucleotides: TGTGCCTCTAGTCCGGGGACTGAAGCTTTCTTT. This sequence encodes CASSPGTEAFF.